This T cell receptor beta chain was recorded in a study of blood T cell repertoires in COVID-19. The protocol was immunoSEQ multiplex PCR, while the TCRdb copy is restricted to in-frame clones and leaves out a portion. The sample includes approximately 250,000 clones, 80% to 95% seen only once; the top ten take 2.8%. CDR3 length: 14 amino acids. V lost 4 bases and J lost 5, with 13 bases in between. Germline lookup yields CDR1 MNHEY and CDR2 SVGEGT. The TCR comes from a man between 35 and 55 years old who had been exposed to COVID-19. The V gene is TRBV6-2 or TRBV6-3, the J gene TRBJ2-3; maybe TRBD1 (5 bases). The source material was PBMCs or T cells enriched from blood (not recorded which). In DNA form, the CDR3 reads TGTGCCAGCAGTTTGTCTGGGGCGGTAGATACGCAGTATTTT. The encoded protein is CASSLSGAVDTQYF.